This TCR beta chain emerged from a study of shared clonotypes between healthy human individuals. General observations from the study: The study generally estimated greater richness for naive than memory subsets. Roughly 5% of naive CD4 clonotypes were shared across a few donors. The four-donor shared clonotypes exceeded non-shared clonotypes in generation probability, with non-shared ones scoring lower.

Trimming cost V 3 bases and J 8 bases; bases outside gene matches: 18. The germline CDR1 and CDR2 sequences are SEHNR and FQNEAQ (reference sequence). This CDR3 has 19 residues. Only one count was recorded for this clone. Antigen: not known. Clones were read by immunoSEQ multiplex PCR, and TCRdb kept only the in-frame ones, dropping some. The table lists 2,100,000 or so clones, more than 90% of them singletons. Sequenced input: naive CD4+ T cells sorted from blood. Sample subset: CD45RA+ positively selected. The sequence came from a man aged 18 to 30 in good health. The J gene is TRBJ2-1, the V gene TRBV7-9; 11 nucleotides match TRBD2. The CDR3 DNA reads as TGTGCCAGCAGCTTTCTGGGCGTGACCGGGACTAGCGGTATGGATGAGCAGTTCTTC. Protein product: CASSFLGVTGTSGMDEQFF.